Each of the 26 T cell receptor beta chains below was sequenced from the same sample in a study of post-analysis software for immune sequencing data. Findings of the study overall: Four or five TRBV segments (TRBV5-6, TRBV5-1 and TRBV20-1 among them) occurred more frequently in patients than in controls.

Unique-molecular-identifier-tagged TCR beta cDNA libraries were used. TCRdb passed the PCR reads through MiXCR, listing each CDR3 protein once. The sample has about 770,000 distinct CDR3 sequences, around 46% seen once; the top ten hold just under 5%. The antigens these receptors bind are not known. The sequencing input was blood. These receptors were obtained from a girl aged 5-17 years with multiple sclerosis.

This clonotype has just one count. The V and J genes are TRBV20-1 and TRBJ2-1; D might be TRBD2 (6 bases). This CDR3 comprises 14 residues. Per the germline V gene, CDR1 is DFQATT and CDR2 is SNEGSKA (reference sequence). V was cut by 3 bases and J by 3 bases, with 12 bases left in between. The CDR3 spells CSASTGDVYNEQFF. The CDR3 DNA sequence: TGCAGTGCTAGCACGGGGGACGTCTACAATGAGCAGTTCTTC.

This clonotype showed up just a few times. This chain joins TRBV5-1 and TRBJ2-1; 7 nucleotides line up with TRBD2. J was trimmed by 2 bases and V by 4 bases; bases with no gene match: 6. The CDR3 loop spans 15 amino acids. The germline V gene encodes CDR1 SGHRS and CDR2 YFSETQ. CDR3 in DNA: TGCGCCAGCAGCCTAGGACTAGAGGCCTACAATGAGCAGTTCTTC. Translated: CASSLGLEAYNEQFF.

The J gene is TRBJ2-7, the V gene TRBV3-1; 8 bases are a match to TRBD2. Per germline, CDR1 LGHDT and CDR2 YNNKEL (reference sequence). Trimming at V came to 6 bases and at J to 3 bases, leaving 7 bases not matched to a gene. The CDR3 totals 14 residues. The DNA of the CDR3 is TGTGCCAGCAGGCTCTCCGGGGGGGACTACGAGCAGTACTTC. As protein: CASRLSGGDYEQYF.

This clonotype has more than one count but fewer than ten. This chain links TRBV28 with TRBJ2-5; the match to TRBD2 covers 10 bases. Germline V gene sequence: CDR1 MDHEN, CDR2 SYDVKM. The ends lost 1 base at V and 2 bases at J; junction bases unmatched: 4. The length of the CDR3 is 16 residues. In nucleotides, the CDR3 is TGTGCCAGCAGTTTATCTAGCGGGAGACTACAAGAGACCCAGTACTTC. Translation gives CASSLSSGRLQETQYF. Drawing the rest from reference TRBV28 and TRBJ2-5, the complete variable domain is DVKVTQSSRYLVKRTGEKVFLECVQDMDHENMFWYRQDPGLGLRLIYFSYDVKMKEKGDIPEGYSVSREKKERFSLILESASTNQTSMYLCASSLSSGRLQETQYFGPGTRLLVL.

The sample holds a few counts of this clonotype. This rearrangement joins TRBV20-1 to TRBJ2-5, with 8 bases fitting TRBD2. The J call is uncertain, as TRBJ2-7 better fits the DNA end. In germline, CDR1 is DFQATT, CDR2 SNEGSKA (reference sequence). The CDR3 is made up of 14 amino acids. As DNA, the CDR3 is TGCAGTGCTAGAGCCCCAGCGGGAGCCTACGAGCAGTACTTC. Amino acids: CSARAPAGAYEQYF.

This clonotype was detected only a few times. The chain combines TRBV29-1 with TRBJ2-1; 11 bases line up with TRBD1. CDR1 and CDR2 from the germline V gene are SQVTM and ANQGSEA. The CDR3 length is 14 residues. V lost 6 bases and J lost 7; bases outside the gene matches: 8. CDR3 sequence: CSVPDRGLENEQFF. CDR3 nucleotide sequence: TGCAGCGTCCCGGACAGGGGGCTGGAAAATGAGCAGTTCTTC.

Only a few counts were recorded for this clonotype. The chain recombines TRBV7-2 with TRBJ2-5, with D possibly TRBD1 on 5 matching bases. The CDR3 extends over 14 amino acids. Trimming removed 5 bases from V and 5 bases from J, with 15 bases in between. Germline V gives CDR1 SGHTA, CDR2 FQGNSA. The CDR3 nucleotides are TGTGCCAGCAGCCACCTGCAGGGAAAGGAGACCCAGTACTTC. Its translation: CASSHLQGKETQYF.

This clonotype was seen more than once but under ten times. The junction differs from germline at one of its ends, possibly a read error. V is TRBV7-7 and J is TRBJ2-1; TRBD2 matches at 11 bases. The germline gives CDR1 SSHAT, CDR2 FNYEAQ (reference sequence). The CDR3 covers 15 residues. CDR3 residues: CASSPTSGRMSEQFF. The CDR3 DNA sequence: TGTGCTAGCAGCCCTACTAGCGGGAGAATGAGTGAGCAGTTCTTC.

The chain has TRBV20-1 and TRBJ2-7, with no clear D. V was shortened by 1 base and J by 8 bases, with 9 bases between the two germline ends. CDR1 is DFQATT, CDR2 SNEGSKA, per germline (reference sequence). The length of the CDR3 is 11 residues. The CDR3 DNA follows: TGCAGTGCTAGAGGGCCGAATCAGCAGTACTTC. This encodes CSARGPNQQYF.

The V and J genes are TRBV5-5 and TRBJ2-5, with a possible D match to TRBD2 (6 bases). V dropped 0 bases and J dropped 5 bases, with 17 bases sitting between them. Germline CDR1 reads SGHKS; CDR2 reads YYEKEE (reference sequence). This CDR3 region has 16 residues. The chain's CDR3 is CASSLVPGVGRETQYF. Here the CDR3 DNA reads TGTGCCAGCAGCTTGGTCCCGGGCGTGGGGAGGGAGACCCAGTACTTC.

This clonotype was recorded a few times. The chain is built from TRBV7-6 and TRBJ2-3; D perhaps matches TRBD1 (6 bases). CDR3 length: 15 amino acids. Germline V lookup: CDR1 SGHVS, CDR2 FNYEAQ. The V gene lost 6 bases and the J gene lost 4 bases, with 17 bases spanning the gap. For the CDR3, the DNA is TGTGCCAGCAGACTTGGAACAGGGCAACCAGATACGCAGTATTTT. Translation: CASRLGTGQPDTQYF.

The V call is TRBV7-9, the J call TRBJ2-7; 14 bases align to TRBD2. Trimming cost V 5 bases and J 3 bases; bases outside gene matches: 6. The CDR3 contains 16 residues. The germline gives CDR1 SEHNR, CDR2 FQNEAQ (reference sequence). CDR3 loop: CASSPGTSGSLYEQYF. As DNA, the CDR3 is TGTGCCAGCAGCCCAGGGACTAGCGGGAGCCTCTACGAGCAGTACTTC.

The chain employs TRBV4-3 and TRBJ2-1, with TRBD2 matching 11 bases. This CDR3 has 16 amino acids. V shed 1 base and J 8 bases; nucleotides not matched to a gene: 7. CDR1 is LGHNA and CDR2 is YSLEER in the germline V gene. CDR3 amino acids: CASSQVSGRATDEQFF. CDR3 bases: TGCGCCAGCAGCCAAGTTAGCGGGAGGGCCACTGATGAGCAGTTCTTC.

This clonotype was picked up a small number of times. This rearrangement joins TRBV7-2 to TRBJ2-5; unclear D gene. The CDR3 loop spans 14 amino acids. The V gene lost 4 bases and the J gene lost 2 bases, with 11 bases spanning the gap. Germline-derived CDR1 and CDR2 are SGHTA and FQGNSA. The CDR3 nucleotides read TGTGCCAGCAGCTCCCTCCCCTTACAAGAGACCCAGTACTTC. This sequence encodes CASSSLPLQETQYF.

The rearrangement joins TRBV29-1 to TRBJ2-1, with 10 bases fitting TRBD2. Germline V gene lookup returns CDR1 SQVTM and CDR2 ANQGSEA. The CDR3 is 14 residues long. DNA for the CDR3: TGCAACGTGCAGACTAGCGGGCAATACAATGAGCAGTTCTTC. Protein: CNVQTSGQYNEQFF.

This chain connects TRBV29-1 to TRBJ2-1; the match to TRBD2 covers 7 bases. After removal of 7 bases from V and 1 base from J, the junction contained 16 bases not matched to a gene. The CDR3 consists of 17 residues. Germline values: CDR1 SQVTM, CDR2 ANQGSEA. In DNA form, the CDR3 reads TGCAGCGCCGAGGCCAGCGGGGACTTTTCATCCTACAATGAGCAGTTCTTC. Protein sequence: CSAEASGDFSSYNEQFF.

V is TRBV9 and J is TRBJ2-4; TRBD2 aligns across 9 bases. Germline values: CDR1 SGDLS, CDR2 YYNGEE. The CDR3 runs 18 residues. After removal of 4 bases from V and 2 bases from J, the junction contained 13 bases not matched to a gene. The CDR3 spells CASSPTAGSGGTKNIQYF. CDR3 DNA sequence: TGTGCCAGCAGCCCGACGGCGGGGAGCGGGGGGACCAAAAACATTCAGTACTTC. The variable domain in full, with the rest retrieved from reference TRBV9 and TRBJ2-4, is DSGVTQTPKHLITATGQRVTLRCSPRSGDLSVYWYQQSLDQGLQFLIQYYNGEERAKGNILERFSAQQFPDLHSELNLSSLELGDSALYFCASSPTAGSGGTKNIQYFGAGTRLSVL.

The sample holds a few counts of this clonotype. The chain employs TRBV20-1 and TRBJ2-4; D remains unclear. V was trimmed by 4 bases and J by 1 base, leaving 5 bases between them. Germline assignment: CDR1 DFQATT and CDR2 SNEGSKA (reference sequence). CDR3 size: 12 residues. The CDR3 region is CSAIGAKNIQYF. The CDR3 DNA is TGCAGTGCTATAGGGGCCAAAAACATTCAGTACTTC.

The J gene is TRBJ2-3, the V gene TRBV7-9; unclear D gene. Trimming left V 4 bases short and J 0 bases short, with 14 bases between. Germline CDR1 reads SEHNR; CDR2 reads FQNEAQ (reference sequence). The CDR3 totals 16 residues. The CDR3 DNA is TGTGCCAGCAGCTCCGCCCGGTCCCCGAGCACAGATACGCAGTATTTT. As protein: CASSSARSPSTDTQYF. The full variable domain, with the rest looked up from reference TRBV7-9 and TRBJ2-3, is DTGVSQNPRHKITKRGQNVTFRCDPISEHNRLYWYRQTLGQGPEFLTYFQNEAQLEKSRLLSDRFSAERPKGSFSTLEIQRTEQGDSAMYLCASSSARSPSTDTQYFGPGTRLTVL.

This clonotype was picked up a small number of times. This chain links TRBV9 with TRBJ2-7, with D possibly matching TRBD1 (5 bases). The ends were cut back, 0 bases at V and 5 bases at J, with 6 bases in the middle. Germline V CDR1 and CDR2: SGDLS, YYNGEE. The length of the CDR3 is 12 residues. CDR3 loop: CASSVAGNEQYF. The CDR3 region has the DNA TGTGCCAGCAGCGTAGCAGGGAACGAGCAGTACTTC.

The chain employs TRBV5-6 and TRBJ1-2; 7 bases line up with TRBD1. Trimming at V came to 1 base and at J to 7 bases, leaving 7 bases not matched to a gene. The CDR3 sequence is 14 residues long. Germline loops: CDR1 SGHDT, CDR2 YYEEEE. The CDR3 DNA reads as TGTGCCAGCAGCTTGTCGACAGGGTGGGGTGGCTACACCTTC. It translates to CASSLSTGWGGYTF.

This chain links TRBV7-9 with TRBJ1-2; TRBD1 matches 8 bases. Germline V gene sequence: CDR1 SEHNR, CDR2 FQNEAQ (reference sequence). CDR3 length: 16 residues. J lost 2 bases, V lost 0 bases, and 5 bases had no gene match. CDR3 DNA: TGTGCCAGCAGCTTAGCGGGGACAGGAAGAAACTATGGCTACACCTTC. It yields the protein CASSLAGTGRNYGYTF. Together with reference TRBV7-9 and TRBJ1-2, the CDR3 gives the full variable domain: DTGVSQNPRHKITKRGQNVTFRCDPISEHNRLYWYRQTLGQGPEFLTYFQNEAQLEKSRLLSDRFSAERPKGSFSTLEIQRTEQGDSAMYLCASSLAGTGRNYGYTFGSGTRLTVV.

This chain connects TRBV9 to TRBJ2-3; 7 bases agree with TRBD2. This CDR3 is built from 18 residues. V lost 4 bases to trimming and J lost 4 bases; unmatched junction nucleotides: 18. Germline CDR1 is SGDLS and CDR2 is YYNGEE. CDR3 region: CASSPEELAPRRADTQYF. DNA for the CDR3: TGTGCCAGCAGCCCAGAGGAACTAGCGCCCCGGAGGGCAGATACGCAGTATTTT.

V and J are TRBV7-9 and TRBJ2-5, with 9 bases matching TRBD2. CDR1 and CDR2 from the germline V gene are SEHNR and FQNEAQ (reference sequence). This CDR3 comprises 17 residues. V shed 1 base and J 2 bases; nucleotides not matched to a gene: 8. CDR3 in amino acids: CASSLGSWTSAQETQYF. In nucleotides, the CDR3 is TGTGCCAGCAGCTTAGGATCATGGACTAGCGCACAAGAGACCCAGTACTTC.

V gene TRBV12-3 or TRBV12-4 combines with J gene TRBJ2-4, with D perhaps matching TRBD1 (6 bases). The CDR3 totals 16 residues. V shed 3 bases and J shed 3 bases, with 15 bases lying between them. In DNA, the CDR3 is TGTGCCAGCAGTTTTCGGCAGGGGTCGGGCAAAAACATTCAGTACTTC. This translates into CASSFRQGSGKNIQYF.

This clonotype came up a few times. The chain uses TRBV29-1 and TRBJ2-7; D is ambiguous. Trimming removed 6 bases at V and 3 bases at J, with 9 bases between. The V gene's germline CDR1 is SQVTM and CDR2 ANQGSEA. The CDR3 is 11 residues long. This chain's CDR3 is CSVGMDYEQYF. The CDR3 nucleotides read TGCAGCGTGGGGATGGACTACGAGCAGTACTTC.